These 27 T cell receptor beta chains share one sample of origin, sequenced in a study of shared T cell receptors in the human thymus. The repertoire was sequenced with immunoSEQ multiplex PCR; TCRdb's copy has only in-frame clones and lacks some. The data contain 500,000 to 550,000 clones, about 84% of them seen just once; the ten biggest clones take up 0.013%. These sequences were also reported in another study, on human thymus T cells.

The specimen sequenced was thymocytes. The source of these receptors is a boy in the first two years of life with a congenital heart defect.

This clone was detected a few times. The V gene is TRBV4-3, the J gene TRBJ2-5, with D perhaps TRBD2 (6 bases). This CDR3 is 14 amino acids long. CDR1 LGHNA and CDR2 YSLEER come from the germline V gene. V was clipped by 3 bases and J by 5 bases, with 13 bases between them. The CDR3 is CASSQGLGGETQYF. In nucleotides, the CDR3 is TGCGCCAGCAGCCAGGGACTCGGTGGGGAGACCCAGTACTTC.

A single count supports this clone. V and J are TRBV5-1 and TRBJ2-1; a possible D gene is TRBD2 (5 bases). CDR1 and CDR2 (germline): SGHRS, YFSETQ. V dropped 6 bases and J dropped 0 bases, with 13 bases sitting between them. The CDR3 is made up of 15 amino acids. This CDR3 is CASMASGSSYNEQFF. CDR3 in DNA: TGCGCCAGCATGGCCAGCGGTAGCTCCTACAATGAGCAGTTCTTC.

The chain uses TRBV30 and TRBJ1-6; TRBD1 is a possible D gene (6 bases). The CDR3 extends over 16 amino acids. Trimming took off 2 bases at V and 7 bases at J, with 18 bases between the two ends. CDR1 GTSNPN and CDR2 SVGIG come from the germline V gene (reference sequence). The CDR3 DNA is TGTGCCTGGAGTTTCTCGTATAAGGGGGGGAATTCACCCCTCCACTTT. This gives the protein CAWSFSYKGGNSPLHF. Combining the CDR3 with reference TRBV30 and TRBJ1-6 gives the whole variable domain SQTIHQWPATLVQPVGSPLSLECTVEGTSNPNLYWYRQAAGRGLQLLFYSVGIGQISSEVPQNLSASRPQDRQFILSSKKLLLSDSGFYLCAWSFSYKGGNSPLHFGNGTRLTVT.

V gene TRBV7-2 combines with J gene TRBJ2-3, with no clear D. V was pared by 1 base and J by 3 bases, with 11 bases between. There are 15 residues in the CDR3. Germline-derived CDR1 and CDR2 are SGHTA and FQGNSA. CDR3 bases: TGTGCCAGCAGCTTAGATGATCAGATTACAGATACGCAGTATTTT. It specifies CASSLDDQITDTQYF.

This chain connects TRBV4-3 to TRBJ2-1; 7 positions match TRBD2. After removal of 0 bases from V and 8 bases from J, the junction contained 4 bases not matched to a gene. CDR1 is LGHNA and CDR2 is YSLEER in the germline V gene. The CDR3 has 14 amino acids. The CDR3 region has the DNA TGCGCCAGCAGCCAAGATGGACTAGACGATGAGCAGTTCTTC. Amino acids: CASSQDGLDDEQFF.

The V call is TRBV27, the J call TRBJ2-6; 7 bases match TRBD2. The CDR3 runs to 17 residues. CDR1 is MNHEY, CDR2 SMNVEV, per germline (reference sequence). V lost 5 bases and J lost 1; bases outside the gene matches: 8. CDR3 DNA sequence: TGTGCCAGCAGTCCAAGCGGGAAGCCTTCTGGGGCCAACGTCCTGACTTTC. Residues: CASSPSGKPSGANVLTF.

The chain combines TRBV30 with TRBJ2-2, with D perhaps matching TRBD2 (7 bases). Trimming took off 8 bases at V and 4 bases at J, with 17 bases between the two ends. From germline, CDR1 is GTSNPN and CDR2 SVGIG (reference sequence). The CDR3 covers 14 residues. The CDR3 DNA sequence: TGTGCCATCAGGTGGGCGGGGGCCACCGGGGAGCTGTTTTTT. It translates to CAIRWAGATGELFF. Full variable domain (rest looked up from reference TRBV30 and TRBJ2-2): SQTIHQWPATLVQPVGSPLSLECTVEGTSNPNLYWYRQAAGRGLQLLFYSVGIGQISSEVPQNLSASRPQDRQFILSSKKLLLSDSGFYLCAIRWAGATGELFFGEGSRLTVL.

This clone was observed a single time. The chain has TRBV5-1 and TRBJ2-3, with TRBD1 matching 9 bases. CDR1 and CDR2 (germline): SGHRS, YFSETQ. Germline trimming cut 0 bases from V and 2 bases from J; bases unmatched to any gene: 7. The CDR3 contains 17 residues. Here the CDR3 DNA reads TGCGCCAGCAGCTTGGCCGAGGGACAGGGCTCCACAGATACGCAGTATTTT. The encoded protein is CASSLAEGQGSTDTQYF.

The CDR3 DNA reads as TGCGCCAGCAGCTTCGTTCCCCATATACTTAACTATGGCTACACCTTC. As protein: CASSFVPHILNYGYTF. The chain uses TRBV5-1 and TRBJ1-2; D is unclear. The CDR3 runs 16 residues. V shed 2 bases and J shed 1 base, with 15 bases lying between them. Germline V gene sequence: CDR1 SGHRS, CDR2 YFSETQ.

The chain is built from TRBV30 and TRBJ1-2; 9 nucleotides line up with TRBD1. The ends lost 3 bases at V and 3 bases at J; junction bases unmatched: 5. The germline gives CDR1 GTSNPN, CDR2 SVGIG (reference sequence). The CDR3 has 14 residues. CDR3 sequence (DNA): TGTGCCTGGAGGAGGGACAGGGATTACTATGGCTACACCTTC. Its protein is CAWRRDRDYYGYTF.

J is TRBJ2-1 and V is TRBV5-1; D unclear. This CDR3 is built from 16 residues. V was trimmed by 1 base and J by 0 bases, leaving 11 bases between them. The germline gives CDR1 SGHRS, CDR2 YFSETQ. The CDR3 loop reads CASSLCCSSSYNEQFF. The CDR3 bases are TGCGCCAGCAGCTTGTGCTGTTCGAGCTCCTACAATGAGCAGTTCTTC.

This chain joins TRBV18 and TRBJ2-1; 10 bases are shared with TRBD1. Trimming took 2 bases from V and 5 from J; bases not matched to a gene: 21. Germline loops: CDR1 KGHSH, CDR2 LQKENI. The CDR3 totals 21 residues. CDR3 in amino acids: CASSPGYPSGTGVKKHNEQFF. The CDR3 DNA reads TGTGCCAGCTCACCAGGTTACCCATCCGGGACAGGGGTGAAGAAACACAATGAGCAGTTCTTC.

The rearrangement uses TRBV18 and TRBJ1-1; a possible D gene is TRBD1 (5 bases). This CDR3 contains 17 residues. Germline assignment: CDR1 KGHSH and CDR2 LQKENI. The ends were cut back, 4 bases at V and 1 base at J, with 19 bases in the middle. CDR3 protein: CASSHGKGWKGNTEAFF. In nucleotides, the CDR3 is TGTGCCAGCTCACATGGGAAGGGGTGGAAGGGGAACACTGAAGCTTTCTTT.

The chain combines TRBV18 with TRBJ2-1; D is perhaps TRBD2 (6 bases). The CDR3 spans 15 residues. Germline values: CDR1 KGHSH, CDR2 LQKENI. V was clipped by 3 bases and J by 3 bases, with 12 bases between them. CDR3 sequence: CASSPSPGGYNEQFF. CDR3 coding DNA: TGTGCCAGCTCACCTTCACCCGGGGGCTACAATGAGCAGTTCTTC.

The CDR3 protein is CASRQGLGEKLFF. The CDR3 DNA reads TGTGCCAGCAGACAGGGATTAGGCGAAAAACTGTTTTTT. This chain connects TRBV2 to TRBJ1-4; weak D call: TRBD1 (6 bases). The CDR3 sequence is 13 residues long. The V and J ends lost 6 bases and 8 bases respectively, with 13 bases between them. In germline, CDR1 is SNHLY, CDR2 FYNNEI.

The CDR3 DNA reads TGTGCCAGCAGCTTAGCGGACAGGGGGCGGGAGACCCAGTACTTC. Residues: CASSLADRGRETQYF. The chain combines TRBV7-2 with TRBJ2-5; TRBD1 matches at 11 bases. Germline V gene sequence: CDR1 SGHTA, CDR2 FQGNSA. The length of the CDR3 is 15 residues. Germline trimming cut 0 bases from V and 5 bases from J; bases unmatched to any gene: 2.

This chain connects TRBV2 to TRBJ1-1; 9 bases are a match to TRBD1. Germline V gives CDR1 SNHLY, CDR2 FYNNEI. The CDR3 is made up of 17 amino acids. V gave up 2 bases and J gave up 1 base; unmatched junction bases: 8. The CDR3 coding sequence is TGTGCCAGCAGTGAACCCCCTAGGACAGGGGAGAACACTGAAGCTTTCTTT. Amino acid sequence: CASSEPPRTGENTEAFF.

V gene TRBV4-2 combines with J gene TRBJ2-7; the D is unclear. There are 13 residues in the CDR3. Trimming stripped 6 bases from V and 2 bases from J, with 11 bases between. Germline values: CDR1 LGHNA, CDR2 YNFKEQ. CDR3 nucleotides: TGTGCCAGCAGTAAACCCCACACCTACGAGCAGTACTTC. Translating gives CASSKPHTYEQYF.

The genes are TRBV30 and TRBJ1-5; a weak D match, TRBD1 (6 bases). This CDR3 is built from 13 residues. V lost 5 bases, J lost 1 base, and 9 bases lay in between. Germline CDR1 reads GTSNPN; CDR2 reads SVGIG (reference sequence). CDR3 loop: CAWADRSNQPQHF. Written as DNA, the CDR3 is TGTGCCTGGGCGGACAGAAGCAATCAGCCCCAGCATTTT. The full variable domain, completed using reference TRBV30 and TRBJ1-5, is SQTIHQWPATLVQPVGSPLSLECTVEGTSNPNLYWYRQAAGRGLQLLFYSVGIGQISSEVPQNLSASRPQDRQFILSSKKLLLSDSGFYLCAWADRSNQPQHFGDGTRLSIL.

The genes are TRBV27 and TRBJ1-2; 10 nucleotides line up with TRBD1. This CDR3 is 14 amino acids long. V gave up 8 bases and J gave up 6 bases; unmatched junction bases: 9. Germline lookup yields CDR1 MNHEY and CDR2 SMNVEV (reference sequence). CDR3 DNA: TGTGCCAGCGGAGCCACCGGGACAGGGGATGGCTACACCTTC. It specifies CASGATGTGDGYTF.

The V call is TRBV5-6, the J call TRBJ1-2, with D possibly TRBD1 on 6 matching bases. Germline V CDR1 and CDR2: SGHDT, YYEEEE. The V end lost 0 bases, the J end lost 7 bases, and 13 bases lay between the germline ends. The CDR3 consists of 14 residues. The CDR3 region is CASSLEMGRGGYTF. CDR3 bases: TGTGCCAGCAGCTTGGAAATGGGCAGGGGTGGCTACACCTTC.

The gene calls are TRBV4-1 and TRBJ1-3; D not certain. The CDR3 is 17 residues long. Trimming took 0 bases from V and 2 from J, leaving 14 bases between them. Per the germline V gene, CDR1 is MGHRA and CDR2 is YSYEKL. The CDR3 loop is CASSQDRPVAAGNTIYF. DNA for the CDR3: TGCGCCAGCAGCCAAGATCGCCCAGTGGCGGCTGGAAACACCATATATTTT.

This clone was counted only a few times. The V gene is TRBV7-8, the J gene TRBJ1-1, with D hard to call. The V gene's germline CDR1 is SGHVS and CDR2 FQNEAQ. Trimming removed 1 base from V and 1 base from J, with 10 bases in between. This CDR3 region has 15 residues. The DNA for the CDR3 is TGTGCCAGCAGCTTAGGGGCCAGTAGGAACACTGAAGCTTTCTTT. Translation gives CASSLGASRNTEAFF.

The rearrangement uses TRBV7-9 and TRBJ2-7, with 8 nucleotides matching TRBD2. V was pared by 1 base and J by 5 bases, with 7 bases of the junction left unmatched. Germline values: CDR1 SEHNR, CDR2 FQNEAQ (reference sequence). The CDR3 runs to 15 residues. DNA of the CDR3: TGTGCCAGCAGCTTAGGCGGGAGGCCTGACCACGAGCAGTACTTC. It encodes CASSLGGRPDHEQYF.

The genes are TRBV4-2 and TRBJ2-7; 16 bases agree with TRBD2. V was pared by 4 bases and J by 5 bases, with 8 bases of the junction left unmatched. The germline CDR1 and CDR2 sequences are LGHNA and YNFKEQ. CDR3 length: 17 residues. The chain's CDR3 is CASSRGLAGGVLHEQYF. CDR3 nucleotides: TGTGCCAGCAGCCGGGGACTAGCGGGAGGGGTTCTCCACGAGCAGTACTTC.

This clone was detected a few times. This rearrangement joins TRBV28 to TRBJ1-4; D uncertain. The germline V gene encodes CDR1 MDHEN and CDR2 SYDVKM. The CDR3 loop spans 13 amino acids. V shed 6 bases and J shed 4 bases, with 9 bases lying between them. In DNA, the CDR3 is TGTGCCAGCAGCCTGCCGGGTAATGAAAAACTGTTTTTT. Translation: CASSLPGNEKLFF.

V and J are TRBV25-1 and TRBJ1-3; maybe TRBD1 (5 bases). Trimming took 4 bases from V and 0 from J, leaving 10 bases between them. The CDR3 is 15 amino acids. Germline CDR1 and CDR2: MGHDK and SYGVNS. CDR3 sequence (DNA): TGTGCCAGCAGTGTCGGGGGTTACTCTGGAAACACCATATATTTT. Protein sequence: CASSVGGYSGNTIYF.